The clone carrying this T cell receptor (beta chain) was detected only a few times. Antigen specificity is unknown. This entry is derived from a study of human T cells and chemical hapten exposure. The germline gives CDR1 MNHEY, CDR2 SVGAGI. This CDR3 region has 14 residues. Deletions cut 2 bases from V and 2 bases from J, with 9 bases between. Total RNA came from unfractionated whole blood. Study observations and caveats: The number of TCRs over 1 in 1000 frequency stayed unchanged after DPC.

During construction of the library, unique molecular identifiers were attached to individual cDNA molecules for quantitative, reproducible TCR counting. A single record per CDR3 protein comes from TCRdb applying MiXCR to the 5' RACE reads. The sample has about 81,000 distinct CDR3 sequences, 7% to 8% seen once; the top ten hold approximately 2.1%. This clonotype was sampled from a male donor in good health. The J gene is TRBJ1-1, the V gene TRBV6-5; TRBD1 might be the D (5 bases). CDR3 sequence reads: CASSYKGPNTEAFF. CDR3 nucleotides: TGTGCCAGCAGTTACAAGGGACCCAACACTGAAGCTTTCTTT.